Included here is one T cell receptor (beta chain) sequence, with context. TCRdb keeps only in-frame clones here, not all; method: immunoSEQ multiplex PCR. The sample has some 77,000 clones, about nine tenths seen once. These data originate in a study of PD-L1 blockade in urothelial cancer. Whole-study context: When blood samples were assessed, the median T cell count was some 130,000.

The CDR3 totals 12 residues. V shed 7 bases, J shed 7 bases, and the junction held 3 bases outside the gene matches. CDR1 and CDR2 from the germline V gene are MNHNY and SVGAGI (reference sequence). The specimen comprised PBMCs, sampled around atezolizumab (anti-PD-L1) treatment. This rearrangement joins TRBV6-6 to TRBJ2-1; 8 positions match TRBD2. The receptor was isolated from a woman aged 70-85 years with urothelial cancer. The CDR3 loop reads CASKAGVNEQFF. The CDR3 DNA reads as TGTGCCAGCAAAGCGGGGGTAAATGAGCAGTTCTTC.